This TCR beta chain was observed in a study of OX40 agonist ivuxolimab in advanced cancers. Study-level points and caveats: No antigen was identified for the clonally expanded peripheral T cells. Part of the nonresponder group also had normalized T-cell clonal expansion that was low. CD4+ T cells averaged fewer expanded clones than CD8+ T cells.

Profiled with immunoSEQ multiplex PCR; TCRdb holds only in-frame clones, not every one. Counted here are about 40,000 clones, around 88% occurring once; the ten biggest clones make up more than 13%. As concerns this clone: No antigen is known for it.

This specimen was CD4+ or CD8+ T cells sorted from blood, taken in a trial of the OX40 agonist ivuxolimab. The receptor was derived from an adult with an advanced solid tumor such as melanoma, head and neck, liver or kidney cancer.

The chain's CDR3 is CASSLGAGGPEAFF. DNA of the CDR3: TGTGCCAGCAGCTTGGGGGCGGGAGGGCCGGAAGCTTTCTTT. The chain uses TRBV5-5 and TRBJ1-1; no reliable D call. This CDR3 is 14 amino acids long. The germline CDR1 and CDR2 sequences are SGHKS and YYEKEE (reference sequence). The V and J ends lost 0 bases and 8 bases respectively, with 14 bases between them.